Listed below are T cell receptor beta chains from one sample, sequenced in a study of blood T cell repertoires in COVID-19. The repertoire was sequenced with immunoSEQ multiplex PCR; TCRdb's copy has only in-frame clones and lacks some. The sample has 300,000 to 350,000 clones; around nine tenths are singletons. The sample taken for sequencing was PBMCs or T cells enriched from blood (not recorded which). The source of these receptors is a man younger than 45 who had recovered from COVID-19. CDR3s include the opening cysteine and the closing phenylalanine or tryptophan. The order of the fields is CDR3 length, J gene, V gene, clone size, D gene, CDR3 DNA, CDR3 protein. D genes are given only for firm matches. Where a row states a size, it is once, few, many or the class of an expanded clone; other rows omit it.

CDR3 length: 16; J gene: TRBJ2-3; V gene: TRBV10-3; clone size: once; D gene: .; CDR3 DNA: TGTGCCATCCAAGTGACCGCCGAGCGCGGCACAGATACGCAGTATTTT; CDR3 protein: CAIQVTAERGTDTQYF
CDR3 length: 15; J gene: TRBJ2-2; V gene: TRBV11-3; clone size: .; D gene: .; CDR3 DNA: TGTGCCAGCAGCTTAAGTTTAGCGAGCACCGGGGAGCTGTTTTTT; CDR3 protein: CASSLSLASTGELFF
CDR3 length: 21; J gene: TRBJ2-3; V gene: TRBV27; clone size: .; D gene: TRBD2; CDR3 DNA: TGTGCCAGCGGTGACCAGACACCGGGACTAGCGGGGGGGCGATCCACAGATACGCAGTATTTT; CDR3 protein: CASGDQTPGLAGGRSTDTQYF
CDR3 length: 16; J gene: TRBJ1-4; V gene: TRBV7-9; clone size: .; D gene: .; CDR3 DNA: TGTGCCAGCACCCCCCCGAGGACAGTTGACGTTGAAAAACTGTTTTTT; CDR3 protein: CASTPPRTVDVEKLFF
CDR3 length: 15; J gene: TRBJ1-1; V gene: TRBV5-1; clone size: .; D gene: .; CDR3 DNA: TGCGCCAGCAGCCCGAGGCCAGGGCTAGGCACTGAAGCTTTCTTT; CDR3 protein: CASSPRPGLGTEAFF
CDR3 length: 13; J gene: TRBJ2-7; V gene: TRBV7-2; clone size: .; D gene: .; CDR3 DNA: TGTGCCAGCAGCTTACAGGGGCACGACGAGCAGTACTTC; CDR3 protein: CASSLQGHDEQYF
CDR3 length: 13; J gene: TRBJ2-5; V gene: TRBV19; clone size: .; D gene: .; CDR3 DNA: TGTGCCAGTAGTGAGGCCTCCTGGGAGACCCAGTACTTC; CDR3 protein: CASSEASWETQYF
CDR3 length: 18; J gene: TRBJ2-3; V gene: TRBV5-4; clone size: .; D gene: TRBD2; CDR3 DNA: TGTGCCAGCAGCCCCCAAGGACTAGCGGGGGGAAGGACAGATACGCAGTATTTT; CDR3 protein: CASSPQGLAGGRTDTQYF
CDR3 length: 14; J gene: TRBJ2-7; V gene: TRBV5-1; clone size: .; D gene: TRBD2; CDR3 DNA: TGCGCCAGCAGACTAGCGGGGGCCTCCTACGAGCAGTACTTC; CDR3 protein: CASRLAGASYEQYF
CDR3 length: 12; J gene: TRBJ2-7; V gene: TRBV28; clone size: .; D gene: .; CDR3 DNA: TGTGCCAGCAGTTTCAGGGGCTACGAGCAGTACTTC; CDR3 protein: CASSFRGYEQYF
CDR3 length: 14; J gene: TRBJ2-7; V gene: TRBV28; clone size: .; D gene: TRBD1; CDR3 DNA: TGTGCCAGCAAAGACTCGGACAGGGCCCACGAGCAGTACTTC; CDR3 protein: CASKDSDRAHEQYF
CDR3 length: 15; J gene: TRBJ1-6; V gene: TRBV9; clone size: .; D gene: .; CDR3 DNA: TGTGCCAGCAGCGTAGCTCGGGGGATAGGTTCACCCCTCCACTTT; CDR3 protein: CASSVARGIGSPLHF
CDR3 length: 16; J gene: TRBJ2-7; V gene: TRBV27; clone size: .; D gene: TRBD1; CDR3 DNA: TGTGCCAGCAGTTTTAGGACAGGGCCCCTCTCCTACGAGCAGTACTTC; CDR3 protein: CASSFRTGPLSYEQYF
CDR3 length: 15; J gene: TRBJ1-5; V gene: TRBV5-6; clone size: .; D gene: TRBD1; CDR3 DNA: TGTGCCAGCGGCCAGTGGGGACAGGGGGATCAGCCCCAGCATTTT; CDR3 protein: CASGQWGQGDQPQHF
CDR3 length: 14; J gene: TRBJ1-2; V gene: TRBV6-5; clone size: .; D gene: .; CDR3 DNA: TGTGCCAGCAGTTATAGGGCGGAGGCAGGTGGCTACACCTTC; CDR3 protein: CASSYRAEAGGYTF
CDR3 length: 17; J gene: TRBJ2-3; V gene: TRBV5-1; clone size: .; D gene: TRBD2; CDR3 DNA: TGCGCCAGCAGCTTGGCGACTAGCGGGGCGTTCACAGATACGCAGTATTTT; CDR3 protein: CASSLATSGAFTDTQYF
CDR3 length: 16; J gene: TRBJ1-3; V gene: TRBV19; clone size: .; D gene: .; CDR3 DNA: TGTGCCAGTACTTCACTCTCAGGAATCCGCGGAAACACCATATATTTT; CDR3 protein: CASTSLSGIRGNTIYF
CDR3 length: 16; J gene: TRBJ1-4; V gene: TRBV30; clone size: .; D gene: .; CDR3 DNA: TGTGCCTGGAGTGCAAAGGGAGGGCAGAGCGTAGAAAAACTGTTTTTT; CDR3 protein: CAWSAKGGQSVEKLFF
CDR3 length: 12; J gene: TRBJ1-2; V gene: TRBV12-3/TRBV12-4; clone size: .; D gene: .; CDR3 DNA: TGTGCCAGCAGTCAACAGGGATATGGCTACACCTTC; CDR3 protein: CASSQQGYGYTF
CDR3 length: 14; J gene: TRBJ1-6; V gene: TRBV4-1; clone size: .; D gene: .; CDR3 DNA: TGCGCCAGCAGCCAAGCACAGGAGAATTCACCCCTCCACTTT; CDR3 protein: CASSQAQENSPLHF
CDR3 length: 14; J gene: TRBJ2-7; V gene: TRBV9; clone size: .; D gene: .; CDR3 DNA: TGTGCCAGCAGCGTAGGTCAGGTCCCCTACGAGCAGTACTTC; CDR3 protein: CASSVGQVPYEQYF
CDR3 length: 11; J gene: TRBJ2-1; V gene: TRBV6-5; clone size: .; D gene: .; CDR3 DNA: TGTGCCACCATTTATTATTCTGAGCAGTTCTTC; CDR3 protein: CATIYYSEQFF
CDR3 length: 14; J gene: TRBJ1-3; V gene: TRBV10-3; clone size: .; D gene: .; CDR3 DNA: TGTGCCACCCATCATGACAGTGCTGGAAACACCATATATTTT; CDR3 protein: CATHHDSAGNTIYF
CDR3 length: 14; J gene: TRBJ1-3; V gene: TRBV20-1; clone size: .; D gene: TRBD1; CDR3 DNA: TGCAGTGCTATTGACAGGGGATACGGAAACACCATATATTTT; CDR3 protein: CSAIDRGYGNTIYF
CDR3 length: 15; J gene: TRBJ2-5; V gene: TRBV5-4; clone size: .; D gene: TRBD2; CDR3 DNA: TGTGCCAGCAGCGTCCCGCTAGCGGGGGAAGAGACCCAGTACTTC; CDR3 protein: CASSVPLAGEETQYF
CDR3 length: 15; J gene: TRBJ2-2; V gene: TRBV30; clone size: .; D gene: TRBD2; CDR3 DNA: TGTGCCCGCGGAAGGGGGACTAGCGGCACCGGGGAGCTGTTTTTT; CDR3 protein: CARGRGTSGTGELFF
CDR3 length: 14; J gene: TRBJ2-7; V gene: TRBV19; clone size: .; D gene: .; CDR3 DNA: TGTGCCAGTAGTGAGGGAGGAGGGAACTACGAGCAGTACTTC; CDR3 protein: CASSEGGGNYEQYF
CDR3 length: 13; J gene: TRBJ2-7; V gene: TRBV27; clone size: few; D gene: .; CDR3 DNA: TGTGCCAGCAGTTTATATCCAGGCTACGAGCAGTACTTC; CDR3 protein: CASSLYPGYEQYF
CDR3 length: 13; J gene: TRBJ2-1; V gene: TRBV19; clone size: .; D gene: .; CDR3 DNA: TGTGCCAGTAGCGTTGACCCAGGGAATGAGCAGTTCTTC; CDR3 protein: CASSVDPGNEQFF
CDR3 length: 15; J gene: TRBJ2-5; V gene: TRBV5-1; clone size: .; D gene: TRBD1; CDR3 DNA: TGCGCCAGCAGCTCGCAAGACCCAGGGGGAGAGACCCAGTACTTC; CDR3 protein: CASSSQDPGGETQYF
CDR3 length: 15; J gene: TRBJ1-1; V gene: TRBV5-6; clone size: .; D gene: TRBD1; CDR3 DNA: TGTGCCAGCAGCTGGGGGACAGGGGGTCTCACTGAAGCTTTCTTT; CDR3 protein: CASSWGTGGLTEAFF
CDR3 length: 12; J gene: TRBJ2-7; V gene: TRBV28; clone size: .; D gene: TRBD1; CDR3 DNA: TGTGCCAGCAGGGGACAGCCCTACGAGCAGTACTTC; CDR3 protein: CASRGQPYEQYF
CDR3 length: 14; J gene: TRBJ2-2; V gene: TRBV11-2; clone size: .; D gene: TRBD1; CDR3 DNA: TGTGCCAGCAGTGGACAGGGATTTTCCGGGGAGCTGTTTTTT; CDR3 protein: CASSGQGFSGELFF
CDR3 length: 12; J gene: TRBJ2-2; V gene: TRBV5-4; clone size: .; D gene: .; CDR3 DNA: TGTGCCAGCAGCCTTAACACCGGGGAGCTGTTTTTT; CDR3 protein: CASSLNTGELFF
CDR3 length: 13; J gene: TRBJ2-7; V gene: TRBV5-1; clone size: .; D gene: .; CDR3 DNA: TGCGCCAGCAGCCCCGGGGGTCCCAACGAGCAGTACTTC; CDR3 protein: CASSPGGPNEQYF
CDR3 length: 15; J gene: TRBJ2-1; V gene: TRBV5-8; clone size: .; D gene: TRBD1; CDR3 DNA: TGTGCCAGCAGCCCCGGGACAGAGTTCTACAATGAGCAGTTCTTC; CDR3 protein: CASSPGTEFYNEQFF
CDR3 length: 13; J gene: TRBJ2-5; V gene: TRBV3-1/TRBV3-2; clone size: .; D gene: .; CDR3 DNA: TGTGCCAGCAGCCAAGGGGGGCGAGAGACCCAGTACTTC; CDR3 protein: CASSQGGRETQYF
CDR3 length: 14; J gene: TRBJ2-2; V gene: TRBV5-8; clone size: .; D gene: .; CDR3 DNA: TGTGCCAGCAGCCCCACAGGGGGGGCCGGGGAGCTGTTTTTT; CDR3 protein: CASSPTGGAGELFF